These T cell receptor beta chains were read from a single sample in a study of T cells expressing NK-cell markers. TCRdb reworked the 5' RACE reads into one entry per CDR3 protein, no DNA. The ten top clones account for roughly 3.4%, within a sample of 500,000 to 700,000 distinct CDR3 sequences. The sequencing input was blood T cells: a sorted CD56 or NKG2C T cell subset, CD4+ or CD8+ T cells, or bulk PBMC T cells (not recorded which). Source of these receptors: a man aged 18 to 29 in good health. Both conserved end residues are part of each CDR3. The order of the fields is J gene, V gene, CDR3 protein.

J gene: TRBJ1-2; V gene: TRBV2; CDR3 protein: CASSSTGHYGYTF
J gene: TRBJ2-2; V gene: TRBV29-1; CDR3 protein: CSVGSRAGGELFF
J gene: TRBJ1-1; V gene: TRBV5-1; CDR3 protein: CASSYGQVVTEAFF
J gene: TRBJ2-2; V gene: TRBV24-1; CDR3 protein: CATSDPRTSGTSAAGELFF
J gene: TRBJ1-5; V gene: TRBV11-2; CDR3 protein: CASSLGQGANQPQHF
J gene: TRBJ2-1; V gene: TRBV3-1; CDR3 protein: CASSQSGTGQFF
J gene: TRBJ2-3; V gene: TRBV11-2; CDR3 protein: CASGPPSGSRFDTQYF
J gene: TRBJ2-2; V gene: TRBV5-1; CDR3 protein: CASSPWTGGLARDTGELFF
J gene: TRBJ2-1; V gene: TRBV5-6; CDR3 protein: CASSFGTSGSRLSKFF
J gene: TRBJ2-1; V gene: TRBV6-4; CDR3 protein: CASSALLAGNNEQFF
J gene: TRBJ1-2; V gene: TRBV12-3/TRBV12-4; CDR3 protein: CASSAPGTGGPLDGYTF
J gene: TRBJ2-1; V gene: TRBV9; CDR3 protein: CASSVSSGRSYNEQFF
J gene: TRBJ2-1; V gene: TRBV6-5; CDR3 protein: CASSYTRGQTGARSGEQFF
J gene: TRBJ2-3; V gene: TRBV5-1; CDR3 protein: CASSLRGTSDSTDTQYF
J gene: TRBJ2-3; V gene: TRBV7-3; CDR3 protein: CASSLSPDRADTQYF
J gene: TRBJ2-1; V gene: TRBV5-1; CDR3 protein: CASSLISNEQFF
J gene: TRBJ2-6; V gene: TRBV7-9; CDR3 protein: CASTTYLRGDGANVLTF
J gene: TRBJ2-2; V gene: TRBV27; CDR3 protein: CASKIAGTGELFF